These 30 T cell receptor beta chains were all obtained from the same sample, sequenced in a study of T cell repertoires in cytomegalovirus infection. MiXCR, applied by TCRdb to the reads, yields one record per CDR3 protein. This sample has hundreds of thousands of distinct CDR3 sequences; approximately 24% occur once, and the top ten carry 6.5% to 10%. Sequenced material: CD8+ T cells from PBMCs. These TCRs come from a human donor in good health (CMV status not recorded). Some clones in this sample may be carry-over from other donors' samples.

The rearrangement links TRBV6-5 to TRBJ2-3; D may correspond to TRBD1 or TRBD2 (5 bases each). Germline V gene lookup returns CDR1 MNHEY and CDR2 SVGAGI. The CDR3 totals 15 residues. The V and J ends lost 1 base and 2 bases respectively, with 10 bases between them. The CDR3 nucleotides are TGTGCCAGCAGTTACTTGGGGACGGTCACAGATACGCAGTATTTT. It is translated as CASSYLGTVTDTQYF.

In DNA, the CDR3 is TGTGCCAGCAGCCACCTGGGAGTGGGGGCGAACAATCAGCCCCAGCATTTT. Translated: CASSHLGVGANNQPQHF. The chain joins TRBV7-9 to TRBJ1-5; D possibly corresponds to TRBD1 (6 bases). V was cut by 5 bases and J by 3 bases, with 20 bases left in between. Germline CDR1 is SEHNR and CDR2 is FQNEAQ (reference sequence). This CDR3 spans 17 amino acids.

This clonotype was picked up a small number of times. The chain uses TRBV24-1 and TRBJ2-2; D not resolved. There are 13 residues in the CDR3. Trimming shortened V by 4 bases and J by 2 bases, and 4 bases separated the two germline ends. Germline CDR1 and CDR2: KGHDR and SFDVKD. The DNA for the CDR3 is TGTGCCACCAGTGACGATAACACCGGGGAGCTGTTTTTT. Its translation: CATSDDNTGELFF.

This clonotype has only a few counts. V and J are TRBV10-2 and TRBJ2-7; 8 bases are shared with TRBD1. Germline CDR1 and CDR2: WSHSY and SAAADI. The junction had 4 bases not matched to a gene; V was cut back by 4 bases and J by 2 bases. The CDR3 contains 14 residues. In DNA, the CDR3 is TGCGCCAGCAGTGCACAGGGGGGCCCCTACGAGCAGTACTTC. It yields the protein CASSAQGGPYEQYF.

At least ten counts were recorded for this clonotype. The chain combines TRBV28 with TRBJ1-1, with unresolved D. The CDR3 consists of 14 residues. CDR1 MDHEN and CDR2 SYDVKM come from the germline V gene. Trimming shortened V by 3 bases and J by 1 base, and 9 bases separated the two germline ends. The CDR3 sequence: CASSFVAANTEAFF. The CDR3 DNA is TGTGCCAGCAGTTTTGTGGCCGCGAACACTGAAGCTTTCTTT.

The J gene is TRBJ2-1, the V gene TRBV27; D may be TRBD2 (5 bases). With 2 bases removed from V and 7 bases from J, the gap between germline ends came to 15 bases. The CDR3 is 15 residues long. Germline V CDR1 and CDR2: MNHEY, SMNVEV (reference sequence). The CDR3 region has the DNA TGTGCCAGCAGTTTAGGCGGTAGCGCTAGGAATGAGCAGTTCTTC. Protein sequence: CASSLGGSARNEQFF.

This clonotype has only a few counts. V gene TRBV28 combines with J gene TRBJ2-7; TRBD1 matches at 8 bases. The ends lost 5 bases at V and 0 bases at J; junction bases unmatched: 15. Germline CDR1 MDHEN, CDR2 SYDVKM. The CDR3 has 18 residues. The CDR3 DNA follows: TGTGCCAGCAGTCCCCAAATAAGGACAGGGCCGTACTCCTACGAGCAGTACGTC. Translation: CASSPQIRTGPYSYEQYV.

This clonotype has only a few counts. The chain uses TRBV3-1 and TRBJ2-3, with D maybe TRBD1 (5 bases). The CDR3 is 15 amino acids. Germline values: CDR1 LGHDT, CDR2 YNNKEL (reference sequence). V was cut by 0 bases and J by 6 bases, with 13 bases left in between. The CDR3 nucleotides read TGTGCCAGCAGCCAAGAGCGGCAGGGTCGTGATACGCAGTATTTT. Its protein product is CASSQERQGRDTQYF.

The V call is TRBV7-9, the J call TRBJ1-1; no clear D. CDR3 length equals 12 residues. Germline V gene lookup returns CDR1 SEHNR and CDR2 FQNEAQ (reference sequence). Deletions cut 3 bases from V and 8 bases from J, with 10 bases between. CDR3 in DNA: TGTGCCAGCAGCTTCGGCGGGGTGGAAGCTTTCTTT. This gives the protein CASSFGGVEAFF.

The V call is TRBV15, the J call TRBJ2-7; TRBD1 is a possible D gene (6 bases). V was pared by 0 bases and J by 9 bases, with 15 bases between. CDR3 size: 14 residues. The germline V gene encodes CDR1 LNHNV and CDR2 YYDKDF (reference sequence). The CDR3 here is CATSREGAGDGQYV. Here the CDR3 DNA reads TGTGCCACCAGCAGAGAGGGCGCAGGGGATGGGCAGTACGTC.

As concerns this clonotype: One junction end disagrees with the germline gene, perhaps due to a read error. The V call is TRBV2, the J call TRBJ2-1, with a weak D call TRBD2 (5 bases). This CDR3 has 14 residues. CDR1 and CDR2 (germline): SNHLY, FYNNEI. CDR3 amino acids: CGSSEGFSGNEQFF. The DNA for the CDR3 is TGTGGCAGCAGTGAGGGATTCTCGGGGAATGAGCAGTTCTTC. The whole variable domain, remainder taken from reference TRBV2 and TRBJ2-1, is EPEVTQTPSHQVTQMGQEVILRCVPISNHLYFYWYRQILGQKVEFLVSFYNNEISEKSEIFDDQFSVERPDGSNFTLKIRSTKLEDSAMYFCGSSEGFSGNEQFFGPGTRLTVL.

This clonotype was seen more than once but under ten times. The rearrangement uses TRBV6-1 and TRBJ2-5; possibly TRBD2 for D (5 bases). CDR1 is MNHNS, CDR2 SASEGT, per germline. Trimming removed 4 bases at V and 1 base at J, with 16 bases between. This CDR3 region has 16 residues. The CDR3 sequence is CASSGTLYGLQETQYF. The CDR3, as DNA: TGTGCCAGCAGTGGAACTCTATACGGACTCCAAGAGACCCAGTACTTC.

The rearrangement links TRBV25-1 to TRBJ1-5, with D maybe TRBD1 (6 bases). The V and J ends lost 3 bases and 2 bases respectively, with 11 bases between them. Germline CDR1 and CDR2: MGHDK and SYGVNS. This CDR3 contains 15 residues. The CDR3 nucleotides read TGTGCCAGCAGTGAGGGGGGCGGGGGCAATCAGCCCCAGCATTTT. As protein: CASSEGGGGNQPQHF.

Comments on this clonotype: An end of the junction does not agree with germline; a read error may underlie this. The J gene is TRBJ1-2, the V gene TRBV7-2; D perhaps matches TRBD1 (5 bases). From germline, CDR1 is SGHTA and CDR2 FQGNSA. The CDR3 is 14 amino acids. The CDR3 region is CANSLALGAYGYTF. The CDR3 region has the DNA TGTGCCAACAGCTTAGCCCTCGGGGCCTATGGCTACACCTTC.

This clonotype was observed a handful of times. For the CDR3, the DNA is TGTGCCAGCAGCTTCTCGGCAGGGGCTTACTCTGGGGCCAACGTCCTGACTTTC. It encodes CASSFSAGAYSGANVLTF. This chain joins TRBV7-9 and TRBJ2-6, with D perhaps matching TRBD1 (6 bases). The germline V and J ends were trimmed by 3 bases and 0 bases, with 15 bases remaining between them. The CDR3 extends over 18 amino acids. Germline assignment: CDR1 SEHNR and CDR2 FQNEAQ (reference sequence).

With respect to this clonotype: A much more abundant neighbour one base away suggests this may be a read error. The chain joins TRBV6-2 or TRBV6-3 to TRBJ2-1; 7 nucleotides agree with TRBD2. The CDR3 length is 15 residues. The V gene's germline CDR1 is MNHEY and CDR2 SVGEGT. The CDR3 protein is CVSTGLEVKYNEQFF. The CDR3 DNA is TGTGTCAGCACAGGACTAGAGGTAAAATACAATGAGCAGTTCTTC.

This clonotype was counted at least ten times. This chain links TRBV7-6 with TRBJ2-1; TRBD2 aligns across 9 bases. Germline loops: CDR1 SGHVS, CDR2 FNYEAQ. V lost 4 bases to trimming and J lost 5 bases; unmatched junction nucleotides: 12. This CDR3 region has 17 residues. In DNA, the CDR3 is TGTGCCAGCAGCTCGAGGAGGAGCGGGGGGCCCAACAATGAGCAGTTCTTC. Translation: CASSSRRSGGPNNEQFF.

This clonotype was seen only once. The rearrangement joins TRBV5-4 to TRBJ2-5; TRBD1 or TRBD2 may be the D gene (5 bases each). CDR3 size: 13 residues. Germline CDR1 reads SGHNT; CDR2 reads YYREEE (reference sequence). Trimming left V 4 bases short and J 6 bases short, with 13 bases between. This chain's CDR3 is CASSPQGEKTQYF. The CDR3 DNA is TGTGCCAGCAGCCCGCAAGGGGAGAAGACCCAGTACTTC. The full variable domain, its missing parts supplied by reference TRBV5-4 and TRBJ2-5, is ETGVTQSPTHLIKTRGQQVTLRCSSQSGHNTVSWYQQALGQGPQFIFQYYREEENGRGNFPPRFSGLQFPNYSSELNVNALELDDSALYLCASSPQGEKTQYFGPGTRLLVL.

J is TRBJ2-7 and V is TRBV29-1, with 7 bases that match TRBD2. The germline V gene has CDR1 SQVTM and CDR2 ANQGSEA. V lost 7 bases to trimming and J lost 2 bases; unmatched junction nucleotides: 8. The CDR3 is 13 residues long. The CDR3 DNA reads TGCAGCGCGCTCGGGGGGACCACCTACGAGCAGTACTTC. Protein sequence: CSALGGTTYEQYF.

The rearrangement joins TRBV5-5 to TRBJ1-1; D perhaps matches TRBD1 (5 bases). This CDR3 region has 13 residues. Trimming pared 6 bases from V and 1 base from J, leaving 10 bases between. Germline V CDR1 and CDR2: SGHKS, YYEKEE (reference sequence). As DNA, the CDR3 is TGTGCCAGCATTAGACAGCCGAACACTGAAGCTTTCTTT. Its protein is CASIRQPNTEAFF.

CDR3 nucleotides: TGCAGTGCAGTGGCCGGGTTCCTTGGAAACACCATATATTTT. Translating gives CSAVAGFLGNTIYF. The chain has TRBV20-1 and TRBJ1-3; no firm D call. Trimming removed 6 bases at V and 3 bases at J, with 15 bases between. The CDR3 has 14 residues. Germline assignment: CDR1 DFQATT and CDR2 SNEGSKA (reference sequence).

This clonotype was picked up many times. The V gene is TRBV20-1, the J gene TRBJ2-7, with D possibly TRBD2 on 6 matching bases. Looked up from germline, CDR1 is DFQATT and CDR2 is SNEGSKA (reference sequence). Trimming removed 3 bases from V and 1 base from J, with 10 bases in between. The CDR3 covers 13 residues. CDR3 DNA sequence: TGCAGTGCTAGGTCGACTAGTTCCTACGAGCAGTACGTC. It codes for CSARSTSSYEQYV.

This clonotype was detected a few times. This rearrangement joins TRBV13 to TRBJ1-1, with a weak D call TRBD1 (6 bases). The CDR3 loop spans 16 amino acids. Trimming stripped 5 bases from V and 4 bases from J, with 20 bases between. The germline CDR1 and CDR2 sequences are PRHDT and FYEKMQ (reference sequence). CDR3 sequence reads: CASSPMGVQGPTEAFF. For the CDR3, the DNA is TGTGCCAGCAGCCCCATGGGGGTTCAGGGGCCCACTGAAGCTTTCTTT.

Points on this clonotype: A read error may be the cause here, since a much bigger clone is one base away. V and J are TRBV28 and TRBJ2-3; no clear D. The CDR3 contains 14 residues. Germline values: CDR1 MDHEN, CDR2 SYDVKM. V lost 2 bases to trimming and J lost 4 bases, with 10 bases between them. This CDR3 is CASSLEVHSDTQYF. In DNA form, the CDR3 reads TGTGCCAGCAGTTTAGAGGTCCACTCAGATACGCAGTATTTT.

Remarks on this clonotype: An end of the junction differs from the germline gene, which may be a read error. The rearrangement joins TRBV14 to TRBJ1-2; weak D call: TRBD1 (5 bases). This CDR3 is 12 amino acids long. Germline V gene data show CDR1 as SGHDN and CDR2 as FVKESK. This CDR3 reads CASSQFSGGGSF. The CDR3 DNA reads as TGTGCCAGCAGCCAATTTTCAGGCGGGGGGTCTTTC.

A note on this clonotype: This may be a read error: a much more frequent sequence differs by one nucleotide. The J gene is TRBJ2-3, the V gene TRBV2; 7 bases agree with TRBD2. The length of the CDR3 is 13 residues. Germline lookup yields CDR1 SNHLY and CDR2 FYNNEI. Written as DNA, the CDR3 is TGTGTCACAGATAGCGGGTCCACAGATACGCAGTATTTT. Amino acids: CVTDSGSTDTQYF.

The V call is TRBV29-1, the J call TRBJ2-2; D is undetermined. Between the trimmed V and J ends, which lost 3 bases and 7 bases, there was a span of 21 bases. The CDR3 runs to 16 residues. CDR1 is SQVTM and CDR2 is ANQGSEA in the germline V gene. The CDR3: CSVESRNTLFGGELFF. The DNA of the CDR3 is TGCAGCGTTGAGAGCAGGAACACATTATTCGGCGGGGAGCTGTTTTTT.

This clonotype has a handful of counts. The chain employs TRBV4-2 and TRBJ2-1; TRBD1 aligns across 9 bases. The CDR3 covers 16 residues. V shed 1 base and J 9 bases; nucleotides not matched to a gene: 10. Germline CDR1 reads LGHNA; CDR2 reads YNFKEQ. In nucleotides, the CDR3 is TGTGCCAGCAGCCAAGTTGAGAGGGACAGGGCACGTGAGCAGTTCTTC. Protein: CASSQVERDRAREQFF.

This clonotype has a count of ten or more. The genes are TRBV7-2 and TRBJ2-3, with a possible D match to TRBD2 (7 bases). With 4 bases removed from V and 6 bases from J, the gap between germline ends came to 23 bases. The CDR3 totals 17 residues. CDR1 SGHTA and CDR2 FQGNSA come from the germline V gene. The CDR3 spells CASSSRPYGGGRDTQYF. CDR3 bases: TGTGCCAGCAGCTCCCGACCCTATGGGGGGGGCCGGGATACGCAGTATTTT.

This chain links TRBV12-3 or TRBV12-4 with TRBJ2-5; TRBD1 matches 8 bases. This CDR3 contains 14 residues. J lost 5 bases, V lost 6 bases, and 8 bases had no gene match. The CDR3 region is CASSLIQGEETQYF. In DNA, the CDR3 is TGTGCCAGCAGCCTAATACAGGGGGAGGAGACCCAGTACTTC.